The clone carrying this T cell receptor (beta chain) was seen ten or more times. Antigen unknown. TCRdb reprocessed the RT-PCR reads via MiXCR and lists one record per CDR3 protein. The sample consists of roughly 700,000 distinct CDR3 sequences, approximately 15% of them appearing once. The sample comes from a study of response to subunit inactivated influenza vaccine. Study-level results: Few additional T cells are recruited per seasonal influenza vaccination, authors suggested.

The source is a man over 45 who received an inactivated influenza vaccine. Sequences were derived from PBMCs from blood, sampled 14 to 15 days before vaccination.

The CDR3 DNA reads as TGTGCCAGCAGCGTTGGGGCTGGTGGACTAGCTGGCGCCCACGAGCAGTACTTC. This encodes CASSVGAGGLAGAHEQYF. The J gene is TRBJ2-7, the V gene TRBV9, with 8 bases that match TRBD2. This CDR3 region has 18 residues. Germline CDR1 and CDR2: SGDLS and YYNGEE. Trimming cost V 2 bases and J 5 bases; bases outside gene matches: 18.